This is a list of T cell receptor beta chains from one sample in a study of OX40 agonist ivuxolimab in advanced cancers. TCRdb's copy holds only in-frame clones and misses some; the assay was immunoSEQ multiplex PCR. The sample has under 70,000 clones; 92% are singletons. The sequencing here drew on CD4+ or CD8+ T cells sorted from blood, taken in a trial of the OX40 agonist ivuxolimab. The origin of the receptors is an adult with an advanced solid tumor such as melanoma, head and neck, liver or kidney cancer. The conserved cysteine and the conserved F or W are not part of the CDR3 here.

TRBV7-9 ASSLGSGAGSYGYT
TRBV5-4 AYRANYGYT
TRBV5-1 ASSFSGGTNTGELF
TRBV6-1 ASSEGMANYGYT
TRBV5-4 ASSRQGEKLF
TRBV9 ASSVSPGQGHEQY
TRBV27 ASSFLSFANTGELF
TRBV4-1 ASSAPGQGYYGYT
TRBV10-3 AISDTERGPNTGELF
TRBV2 ASSDSNQPQH
TRBV19 ASSLGMHTQY
TRBV4-1 ASSQETGTGGQGYT
TRBV29-1 SVVVGGGKTQY
TRBV5-5 ASSYPGGINTGELF
TRBV13 ASSWPGQGMREQY
TRBV6-6 ASSYVGVPGELF
TRBV27 ASSSIDRTPTDTQY
TRBV4-2 ASSQGVEVLGANVLT
TRBV4-1 ASSQEGGNYNEQF
TRBV7-6 ASSYDRVYEQY
TRBV21-1 ASSKERYEQY
TRBV23-1 ASVRHRDEQY
TRBV5-4 ASSLEGVEGANVLT
TRBV2 ASSAGFNQPQH
TRBV13 ASDGSGANVLT
TRBV27 ASSWGQGSYNEQF
TRBV11-2 ASSLGGGGYEQY
TRBV5-4 ASSLGQGGYEQF
TRBV6-5 ASSYSILRELF
TRBV6-6 ASSNTGELF
TRBV12-5 ASVPGGYNEQF
TRBV19 ASRLSYRFPYEQY
TRBV9 ASSVETGELF
TRBV4-3 ASSQDWETGGLKNTEAF
TRBV7-2 ASRQEARDTQY
TRBV6-6 ASLRGLDGYT
TRBV4-2 ATKGLAYTDTQY
TRBV6-5 ASSYSSQAF
TRBV7-8 ASKAGGHEQY
TRBV2 ASSIRPGNEQF
TRBV5-6 ASSLAAGQGRNTIY